The 26 T cell receptor beta chains below all came from one sample that was sequenced in a study of T cell responses to AZD1222 COVID-19 vaccine (dated by TCRdb to about 2021). The meaning of the sample's time point label: baseline before first vaccination. The protocol used for the library was the immunoSEQ multiplex PCR assay. Drawn from immuneACCESS, this table holds only the in-frame rearrangements with V and J called that TCRdb kept. Clones are partly lost; checked studies trace under half to an unresolved V gene and leave the rest unexplained. For this sample the table gives approximately 100,000 clones, of which around nine tenths were detected only once. The top ten clonotypes cover over 15% of the sample. The input for sequencing was peripheral blood, taken on day 0 of AZD1222 vaccination. The origin of the receptors is an adult in good health.

V and J are TRBV5-6 and TRBJ1-6; 12 nucleotides align to TRBD1. The V and J ends lost 4 bases and 5 bases, in that order; junction bases with no gene match: 13. Per the germline V gene, CDR1 is SGHDT and CDR2 is YYEEEE. The CDR3 loop spans 19 amino acids. The CDR3 here is CASSPGTGGLPRDNSPLHF. The CDR3 DNA sequence: TGTGCCAGCAGCCCCGGGACAGGGGGCCTCCCCCGGGATAATTCACCCCTCCACTTT.

This chain uses TRBV9 with TRBJ1-6; tentative D call: TRBD1 (5 bases). With 6 bases removed from V and 0 bases from J, the gap between germline ends came to 13 bases. Per germline, CDR1 SGDLS and CDR2 YYNGEE. This CDR3 spans 16 amino acids. CDR3 nucleotide sequence: TGTGCCAGCACCCTGGGGGGGGACTCCTATAATTCACCCCTCCACTTT. Amino acid sequence: CASTLGGDSYNSPLHF.

The chain is built from TRBV28 and TRBJ1-1, with 8 bases identical to TRBD1. With 5 bases clipped from V and 4 bases from J, the junction kept 3 bases outside the gene matches. CDR1 is MDHEN and CDR2 is SYDVKM in the germline V gene. The CDR3 contains 13 residues. In DNA form, the CDR3 reads TGTGCCAGCAGTACAGGGGGGAGCACTGAAGCTTTCTTT. Translation: CASSTGGSTEAFF.

This clone was observed a single time. The chain carries TRBV6-5 and TRBJ1-2, with TRBD1 matching over 10 bases. The ends lost 0 bases at V and 4 bases at J; junction bases unmatched: 5. The CDR3 is made up of 16 amino acids. Germline V gives CDR1 MNHEY, CDR2 SVGAGI. The CDR3 bases are TGTGCCAGCAGTTACTCCGGGACAGGGGTGAGCTATGGCTACACCTTC. Amino acid sequence: CASSYSGTGVSYGYTF.

The chain combines TRBV6-1 with TRBJ1-5, with unresolved D. Trimming took 3 bases from V and 3 from J, leaving 9 bases between them. The germline V gene has CDR1 MNHNS and CDR2 SASEGT. The CDR3 has 14 residues. DNA for the CDR3: TGTGCCAGCAGTGATTGGCGGCTCAATCAGCCCCAGCATTTT. Translation gives CASSDWRLNQPQHF.

The chain joins TRBV29-1 to TRBJ1-2; D might be TRBD1 (5 bases). This CDR3 is built from 13 residues. V was clipped by 2 bases and J by 4 bases, with 11 bases between them. The germline V gene has CDR1 SQVTM and CDR2 ANQGSEA. The CDR3 DNA sequence: TGCAGCGTTGAATACGGGGGAGGCTATGGCTACACCTTC. It translates to CSVEYGGGYGYTF.

This clone was detected a few times. This chain links TRBV5-1 with TRBJ1-1; perhaps TRBD1 as D (6 bases). Trimming shortened V by 0 bases and J by 5 bases, and 20 bases separated the two germline ends. The CDR3 sequence is 17 residues long. The germline CDR1 and CDR2 sequences are SGHRS and YFSETQ. The CDR3 protein is CASSLVGRGSTKTEAFF. The CDR3, as DNA: TGCGCCAGCAGCTTGGTGGGCAGGGGATCCACCAAGACTGAAGCTTTCTTT.

The chain links TRBV19 to TRBJ1-4, with D unresolved. CDR1 and CDR2 from the germline V gene are LNHDA and SQIVND (reference sequence). This CDR3 contains 15 residues. Trimming cost V 5 bases and J 8 bases, with 18 bases left between them. The CDR3 nucleotides are TGTGCCAGTAGTGGACGGGCCCCCGGGCGAGAAAAACTGTTTTTT. Encoded protein: CASSGRAPGREKLFF.

The chain links TRBV5-1 to TRBJ1-1; 7 nucleotides align to TRBD1. V was clipped by 3 bases and J by 3 bases; unmatched bases: 5. The CDR3 runs 14 residues. Germline CDR1 SGHRS, CDR2 YFSETQ. CDR3 region: CASSSGGRYTEAFF. CDR3 DNA: TGCGCCAGCAGCTCAGGGGGACGGTACACTGAAGCTTTCTTT.

The chain recombines TRBV6-1 with TRBJ2-7, with D possibly TRBD1 on 5 matching bases. V was pared by 3 bases and J by 6 bases, with 18 bases between. CDR1 is MNHNS, CDR2 SASEGT, per germline. The CDR3 has 15 amino acids. This CDR3 reads CASSDPRVDQREQYV. CDR3 bases: TGTGCCAGCAGTGACCCCAGGGTTGATCAGCGCGAGCAGTACGTC.

The genes are TRBV19 and TRBJ1-1; 10 nucleotides align to TRBD1. J lost 3 bases, V lost 5 bases, and 9 bases had no gene match. The length of the CDR3 is 16 residues. The germline V gene encodes CDR1 LNHDA and CDR2 SQIVND (reference sequence). DNA of the CDR3: TGTGCCAGTAGTGCCATTCGGGACAGGGGAGACACTGAAGCTTTCTTT. Protein sequence: CASSAIRDRGDTEAFF.

This chain joins TRBV19 and TRBJ2-7, with TRBD2 matching 13 bases. V was pared by 3 bases and J by 3 bases, with 2 bases of the junction left unmatched. Germline V gives CDR1 LNHDA, CDR2 SQIVND (reference sequence). CDR3 length equals 15 residues. CDR3 nucleotides: TGTGCCAGTAGTATGGGACTAGCGGGGATCTACGAGCAGTACGTC. Its protein product is CASSMGLAGIYEQYV.

The rearrangement joins TRBV4-2 to TRBJ2-1; 14 bases fit TRBD2. The CDR3 sequence is 19 residues long. Germline V gives CDR1 LGHNA, CDR2 YNFKEQ. The ends lost 4 bases at V and 0 bases at J; junction bases unmatched: 8. CDR3 sequence reads: CASSPGTSGSRDSYNEQFF. The CDR3 DNA is TGTGCCAGCAGCCCCGGGACTAGCGGGAGTAGGGACTCCTACAATGAGCAGTTCTTC.

The V and J genes are TRBV7-8 and TRBJ1-1; D is possibly TRBD1 (5 bases). This CDR3 comprises 17 residues. The germline V and J ends were trimmed by 3 bases and 0 bases, with 17 bases remaining between them. Germline CDR1 and CDR2: SGHVS and FQNEAQ. CDR3: CASSFGTGWGVNTEAFF. The CDR3 DNA reads TGTGCCAGCAGCTTCGGTACTGGGTGGGGCGTGAACACTGAAGCTTTCTTT.

The rearrangement uses TRBV24-1 and TRBJ1-6, with 7 bases that match TRBD1. The germline V gene encodes CDR1 KGHDR and CDR2 SFDVKD. The V segment lost 8 bases and the J segment 6 bases; nucleotides outside the gene matches: 3. The CDR3 sequence is 13 residues long. CDR3 amino acids: CATITGVNSPLHF. The CDR3 DNA reads as TGTGCCACCATAACAGGGGTTAATTCACCCCTCCACTTT.

The V and J genes are TRBV5-6 and TRBJ1-2; D is perhaps TRBD1 (6 bases). Trimming removed 4 bases from V and 4 bases from J, with 11 bases in between. The CDR3 runs 13 residues. Germline V gene data show CDR1 as SGHDT and CDR2 as YYEEEE. In DNA form, the CDR3 reads TGTGCCAGCAGCACCCGACAGGCCTATGGCTACACCTTC. Protein product: CASSTRQAYGYTF.

The V and J genes are TRBV12-2 and TRBJ2-5; the tabulated D call, TRBD2, remains unverified against the DNA. TRBV12-2 is termed a pseudogene. CDR3 length: 19 residues. CDR3 amino acids: CASRLPLVRSGRAGETQYF. The DNA for the CDR3 is TGTGCAAGTCGCTTACCCCTCGTACGAAGCGGGAGGGCGGGAGAGACCCAGTACTTC.

CDR3 nucleotides: TGTGCCAGCAGTTTAATTAGGGGGAACACTGAAGCTTTCTTT. It encodes CASSLIRGNTEAFF. This chain joins TRBV28 and TRBJ1-1; possibly TRBD1 for D (5 bases). The length of the CDR3 is 14 residues. CDR1 is MDHEN, CDR2 SYDVKM, per germline. V was cut by 2 bases and J by 1 base, with 8 bases left in between.

The V call is TRBV4-2, the J call TRBJ2-6, with a weak D call TRBD1 (6 bases). Germline V gene data show CDR1 as LGHNA and CDR2 as YNFKEQ. The CDR3 is 18 residues long. Trimming left V 0 bases short and J 2 bases short, with 14 bases between. The CDR3 DNA follows: TGTGCCAGCAGCCAAGATTTAGGCACAGGGACTGGGGCCAACGTCCTGACTTTC. Its translation is CASSQDLGTGTGANVLTF.

The CDR3 sequence: CASSLGLGAGTETQYF. For the CDR3, the DNA is TGTGCCAGCAGCTTAGGATTGGGAGCAGGGACGGAGACCCAGTACTTC. The gene calls are TRBV11-3 and TRBJ2-5, with D possibly called TRBD1 or TRBD2 (5 bases each). Trimming cost V 1 base and J 5 bases, with 17 bases left between them. Per the germline V gene, CDR1 is SGHNT and CDR2 is YENEEA. The CDR3 covers 16 residues.

The chain has TRBV5-1 and TRBJ2-5; D unclear. This CDR3 region has 17 residues. Trimming left V 0 bases short and J 5 bases short, with 20 bases between. The germline gives CDR1 SGHRS, CDR2 YFSETQ. The chain's CDR3 is CASSLVGPIRAEETQYF. The CDR3 coding sequence is TGCGCCAGCAGCTTGGTTGGCCCTATAAGGGCGGAGGAGACCCAGTACTTC.

The chain is built from TRBV4-2 and TRBJ2-7; 12 bases agree with TRBD1. The CDR3 runs to 16 residues. V lost 3 bases, J lost 5 bases, and 8 bases stayed unmatched. The germline V gene encodes CDR1 LGHNA and CDR2 YNFKEQ. The chain's CDR3 is CASSQGGTGGLNEQYF. CDR3 nucleotides: TGTGCCAGCAGCCAGGGAGGGACAGGGGGCTTAAACGAGCAGTACTTC.

CDR3 residues: CASSLRTGGEKLFF. The CDR3 DNA reads TGCGCCAGCAGCTTACGGACAGGGGGTGAAAAACTGTTTTTT. The chain is built from TRBV5-1 and TRBJ1-4, with 10 positions matching TRBD1. The CDR3 spans 14 residues. The germline V gene has CDR1 SGHRS and CDR2 YFSETQ. The trim removed 2 bases at V and 7 bases at J, leaving 2 bases unmatched.

The chain couples TRBV28 to TRBJ1-2; D perhaps matches TRBD1 (5 bases). Germline V gene sequence: CDR1 MDHEN, CDR2 SYDVKM. The V end lost 6 bases, the J end lost 4 bases, and 12 bases lay between the germline ends. The CDR3 is made up of 13 amino acids. In DNA form, the CDR3 reads TGTGCCAGCAGATCCGGGGGTCCCTATGGCTACACCTTC. Protein: CASRSGGPYGYTF.

In this sample, this clone turned up once. V is TRBV25-1 and J is TRBJ1-2; D is undetermined. CDR3 length: 17 residues. Trimming took off 4 bases at V and 2 bases at J, with 20 bases between the two ends. CDR1 and CDR2 (germline): MGHDK, SYGVNS. CDR3 nucleotides: TGTGCCAGCAGTGGCCCCGCCCCACCTCCGGGAAACTATGGCTACACCTTC. It yields the protein CASSGPAPPPGNYGYTF.

This sequence joins TRBV19 and TRBJ2-2; D is perhaps TRBD1 or TRBD2 (6 bases each). Looked up from germline, CDR1 is LNHDA and CDR2 is SQIVND (reference sequence). Trimming stripped 7 bases from V and 0 bases from J, with 9 bases between. CDR3 length: 14 amino acids. This chain's CDR3 is CASMEGANTGELFF. DNA of the CDR3: TGTGCCAGTATGGAGGGGGCGAACACCGGGGAGCTGTTTTTT.